The entry below gives a single T cell receptor (beta chain) sequence along with its context. Antigen: not known. RNA fractions of 10%, 30% or 50% and about 18,000 to 1,000,000 sorted cells were the source of naive CD8 libraries. The sample originates from a study of molecular identifiers for immune sequencing clone quantification. This CDR3 is built from 14 residues. V shed 7 bases and J 4 bases; nucleotides not matched to a gene: 9. Looked up from germline, CDR1 is SEHNR and CDR2 is FQNEAQ (reference sequence). TCRdb re-called the PCR reads with MiXCR, one entry per CDR3 protein. The data contain approximately 630,000 distinct CDR3 sequences, 25% of them singletons. Overall study results and limits: In cases of identical TCR molecules sharing a barcode, highly expanded clone sizes could be underestimated. Even with some 1 million naive cells present, spiked Jurkat TCR RNA from one cell was reportedly detectable.

Sample: naive CD8+ T cells from blood, with Jurkat cell RNA spiked in. Documented subset: FACS-sorted CD8+CD4-CCR7+CD45RA+ naive T cells. The chain couples TRBV7-9 to TRBJ1-1, with 7 nucleotides matching TRBD1. This TCR came from a human donor in good health. Some libraries in this study had Jurkat cell RNA spiked in. CDR3 DNA sequence: TGTGCCAGCAACCGACAGGGTACCGGCACTGAAGCTTTCTTT. The encoded protein is CASNRQGTGTEAFF.